This T cell receptor beta chain was documented in a study of blood T cell repertoires in COVID-19. Study details: Specimens from acute and convalescent COVID-19 originated in the United States, Italy and Spain.

This clone was counted only a few times. Trimming removed 3 bases at V and 5 bases at J, with 9 bases between. The CDR3 consists of 13 residues. Per germline, CDR1 KGHDR and CDR2 SFDVKD. Seattle's cohort entered during active infection and was followed longitudinally. Data came from immunoSEQ multiplex PCR; TCRdb stores just in-frame clones and leaves some out. The sample includes tens of thousands of clones, roughly 80% of them seen just once. This clonotype was obtained from a man between 65 and 85 years old with COVID-19, enrolled during active disease. The chain couples TRBV24-1 to TRBJ1-2; D is possibly TRBD1 (5 bases). Sequencing used peripheral blood. CDR3 nucleotide sequence: TGTGCCACCAGTGATCGAACAGGATATGGCTACACCTTC. This translates into CATSDRTGYGYTF.